A selection of T cell receptor beta chains follows, all from one sample in a study of T cells after yellow fever vaccination. Each CDR3 protein is one row after TCRdb ran MiXCR on the 5' RACE reads. The sample holds approximately 330,000 distinct CDR3 sequences, approximately 4% seen once. The sample was PBMCs, taken 5 days after the yellow fever booster vaccination. Source of these receptors: a man younger than 35 who received the YFV17D yellow fever vaccine. The CDR3 runs from the conserved cysteine through the conserved F or W. A D gene is named only where the DNA matches it firmly. The size field is filled for only some rows; it gives once, few, many or a size class.

size: .; D: .; V: TRBV5-1; J: TRBJ2-5; CDR3: CASSSMTGDQETQYF; DNA: TGCGCCAGCAGCTCCATGACTGGGGACCAAGAGACCCAGTACTTC
size: few; D: .; V: TRBV5-5; J: TRBJ1-1; CDR3: CASSPVSSGTEAFF; DNA: TGTGCCAGCAGCCCCGTGAGTTCCGGCACTGAAGCTTTCTTT
size: .; D: .; V: TRBV29-1; J: TRBJ1-1; CDR3: CSVEGNTEAFF; DNA: TGCAGCGTTGAGGGGAACACTGAAGCTTTCTTT
size: many; D: .; V: TRBV5-1; J: TRBJ2-1; CDR3: CASSLLLAAGNEQFF; DNA: TGCGCCAGCAGCTTGTTGCTAGCCGCGGGGAATGAGCAGTTCTTC
size: many; D: .; V: TRBV7-3; J: TRBJ2-5; CDR3: CASSLNAAQETQYF; DNA: TGTGCCAGCAGCTTAAACGCAGCCCAAGAGACCCAGTACTTC
size: few; D: .; V: TRBV25-1; J: TRBJ2-7; CDR3: CASSDDPLYHEQYF; DNA: TGTGCCAGCAGTGATGATCCCCTCTACCACGAGCAGTACTTC
size: few; D: .; V: TRBV5-4; J: TRBJ2-5; CDR3: CASSVTDWIQETQYF; DNA: TGTGCCAGCAGCGTGACGGACTGGATTCAAGAGACCCAGTACTTC
size: few; D: .; V: TRBV12-3/TRBV12-4; J: TRBJ1-2; CDR3: CASSGGDDGYTF; DNA: TGTGCCAGCAGTGGGGGGGACGATGGCTACACCTTC
size: many; D: .; V: TRBV11-2; J: TRBJ2-3; CDR3: CASSKLGITQYF; DNA: TGTGCCAGCAGCAAATTAGGAATTACGCAGTATTTT
size: .; D: .; V: TRBV7-9; J: TRBJ2-5; CDR3: CASSLGGFLQETQYF; DNA: TGTGCCAGCAGCCTAGGGGGATTCTTACAAGAGACCCAGTACTTC
size: .; D: .; V: TRBV7-2; J: TRBJ1-4; CDR3: CASSLGLLPEKLFF; DNA: TGTGCCAGCAGCTTAGGCCTCTTGCCTGAAAAACTGTTTTTT
size: many; D: TRBD2; V: TRBV5-1; J: TRBJ2-3; CDR3: CASSRAGASTDTQYF; DNA: TGCGCCAGCAGTCGAGCGGGGGCTAGCACAGATACGCAGTATTTT
size: many; D: TRBD1; V: TRBV5-5; J: TRBJ2-1; CDR3: CASSLRDRGLDEQFF; DNA: TGTGCCAGCAGCTTGCGGGACAGGGGCTTGGATGAGCAGTTCTTC
size: many; D: .; V: TRBV3-1; J: TRBJ2-5; CDR3: CASSQEGFGTQYF; DNA: TGTGCCAGCAGCCAAGAGGGGTTTGGGACCCAGTACTTC
size: few; D: .; V: TRBV11-3; J: TRBJ2-1; CDR3: CASSLDRWNNEQFF; DNA: TGTGCCAGCAGCTTAGACAGATGGAACAATGAGCAGTTCTTC
size: .; D: TRBD2; V: TRBV15; J: TRBJ2-5; CDR3: CATSRDLQQPGGTQYF; DNA: TGTGCCACCAGCAGAGATCTCCAGCAACCGGGAGGAACCCAGTACTTC
size: .; D: .; V: TRBV7-6; J: TRBJ2-3; CDR3: CASSPMESTDTQYF; DNA: TGTGCCAGCAGTCCTATGGAGAGCACAGATACGCAGTATTTT
size: .; D: .; V: TRBV28; J: TRBJ2-5; CDR3: CATRQGKRETQYF; DNA: TGTGCGACCCGGCAGGGGAAGAGAGAGACCCAGTACTTC
size: many; D: .; V: TRBV6-5; J: TRBJ2-3; CDR3: CASTKWGQRTDTQYF; DNA: TGTGCCAGCACCAAATGGGGACAACGCACAGATACGCAGTATTTT
size: .; D: .; V: TRBV5-5; J: TRBJ2-3; CDR3: CASSFLQGSTDTQYF; DNA: TGTGCCAGCAGCTTCCTACAGGGTAGCACAGATACGCAGTATTTT
size: few; D: .; V: TRBV7-6; J: TRBJ1-6; CDR3: CASSPPGHNSPLHF; DNA: TGTGCCAGCAGCCCTCCGGGCCATAATTCACCCCTCCACTTT
size: many; D: .; V: TRBV6-2/TRBV6-3; J: TRBJ2-5; CDR3: CASSYREQETQYF; DNA: TGTGCCAGCAGTTACAGGGAACAAGAGACCCAGTACTTC
size: many; D: .; V: TRBV5-1; J: TRBJ1-5; CDR3: CASRNSPNQPQHF; DNA: TGCGCCAGCAGAAATAGTCCTAATCAGCCCCAGCATTTT
size: few; D: .; V: TRBV5-6; J: TRBJ2-2; CDR3: CASSLGHPGELFF; DNA: TGTGCCAGCAGCCTGGGACACCCCGGGGAGCTGTTTTTT
size: .; D: .; V: TRBV11-2; J: TRBJ2-5; CDR3: CASSFNIRGETQYF; DNA: TGTGCCAGCAGCTTTAATATCCGAGGAGAGACCCAGTACTTC
size: .; D: TRBD2; V: TRBV20-1; J: TRBJ2-3; CDR3: CSASVQTSGGVDTQYF; DNA: TGCAGTGCTAGTGTTCAGACTAGCGGGGGGGTCGATACGCAGTATTTT
size: few; D: .; V: TRBV6-5; J: TRBJ1-1; CDR3: CASSYRVQTGEAFF; DNA: TGTGCCAGCAGTTACAGGGTTCAAACTGGTGAAGCTTTCTTT
size: many; D: .; V: TRBV29-1; J: TRBJ2-1; CDR3: CSVRRDGEQFF; DNA: TGCAGCGTACGCAGGGACGGTGAGCAGTTCTTC
size: many; D: .; V: TRBV7-2; J: TRBJ1-2; CDR3: CASSLGAGGYTF; DNA: TGTGCCAGCAGCTTGGGGGCGGGTGGCTACACCTTC
size: few; D: .; V: TRBV7-2; J: TRBJ2-5; CDR3: CASSPRPPGRPKGTQYF; DNA: TGTGCCAGCAGCCCGCGACCCCCGGGACGCCCTAAAGGGACCCAGTACTTC
size: few; D: .; V: TRBV7-9; J: TRBJ1-5; CDR3: CASSLSGINQPQHF; DNA: TGTGCCAGCAGCTTATCGGGTATCAATCAGCCCCAGCATTTT
size: .; D: .; V: TRBV14; J: TRBJ1-1; CDR3: CASNPVGGLDTEAFF; DNA: TGTGCCAGCAACCCCGTAGGGGGTTTGGACACTGAAGCTTTCTTT
size: many; D: .; V: TRBV20-1; J: TRBJ1-5; CDR3: CSASRSNQPQHF; DNA: TGCAGTGCTAGTAGGTCAAATCAGCCCCAGCATTTT
size: few; D: TRBD2; V: TRBV5-1; J: TRBJ2-1; CDR3: CASSPAGSGGLWEQFF; DNA: TGCGCCAGCAGCCCAGCGGGTAGCGGGGGGCTGTGGGAGCAGTTCTTC
size: .; D: .; V: TRBV5-1; J: TRBJ2-3; CDR3: CASSLVVPDTQYF; DNA: TGCGCCAGCAGCCTGGTAGTACCAGATACGCAGTATTTT
size: .; D: .; V: TRBV5-6; J: TRBJ1-5; CDR3: CASSTRGYSNQPQHF; DNA: TGTGCCAGCAGCACCAGGGGTTATAGCAATCAGCCCCAGCATTTT
size: many; D: .; V: TRBV7-6; J: TRBJ1-5; CDR3: CASSLSSGTNQPQHF; DNA: TGTGCCAGCAGCTTATCGTCCGGGACTAATCAGCCCCAGCATTTT
size: .; D: .; V: TRBV25-1; J: TRBJ1-2; CDR3: CASSAGASPKNYGYTF; DNA: TGTGCCAGCAGTGCAGGGGCGTCGCCTAAAAACTATGGCTACACCTTC
size: medium-sized; D: TRBD1; V: TRBV11-2; J: TRBJ1-2; CDR3: CASSPGQDYGYTF; DNA: TGTGCCAGCAGCCCTGGACAGGACTATGGCTACACCTTC
size: many; D: TRBD1; V: TRBV27; J: TRBJ2-7; CDR3: CASSTTGISYEQYF; DNA: TGTGCCAGCTCCACGACAGGGATATCCTACGAGCAGTACTTC
size: many; D: .; V: TRBV18; J: TRBJ1-1; CDR3: CASSPRQGEAFF; DNA: TGTGCCAGCTCACCAAGGCAGGGGGAAGCTTTCTTT
size: few; D: .; V: TRBV7-2; J: TRBJ1-5; CDR3: CASSPDRTGNQPQHF; DNA: TGTGCCAGCAGCCCCGACCGGACGGGCAATCAGCCCCAGCATTTT